This T cell receptor (beta chain) was sequenced during a study of blood T cell repertoires in COVID-19. On the study more broadly: The study drew acute and convalescent COVID-19 samples from the United States, Italy and Spain.

Residents of 24 US areas, aged about 18 to 95 years, made up the participants. Clinical histories supplied by participants themselves formed the basis of cohort assignment. The CDR3 length is 14 residues. The V and J ends lost 7 bases and 1 base respectively, with 10 bases between them. The germline CDR1 and CDR2 sequences are ENHRY and SYGVKD. TCRdb's copy holds only in-frame clones and misses some; the assay was immunoSEQ multiplex PCR. This sample has nearly 300,000 clones; 89% occur once, and the top ten carry roughly 2.9%. Specimen: PBMCs or T cells enriched from blood (not recorded which). The sequence was obtained from a woman between 45 and 60 years old who had been exposed to COVID-19. The V and J genes are TRBV10-3 and TRBJ2-2, with a weak D call TRBD1 (5 bases). The CDR3 loop is CAITQTENTGELFF. DNA for the CDR3: TGTGCCATCACCCAGACAGAGAACACCGGGGAGCTGTTTTTT.